Below, one TCR beta chain is given with its context. Its antigen is unknown. CDR1 and CDR2 from the germline V gene are MNHEY and SVGAGI. The V and J ends lost 6 bases and 4 bases respectively, with 12 bases between them. CDR3 length: 13 residues. This sample stems from a study of shared clonotypes between healthy human individuals. Broader study findings: Memory subsets generally showed lower estimated richness than naive subsets.

The assay ran at deep level. Sequenced by immunoSEQ multiplex PCR; TCRdb stores in-frame clones only, minus some. This table has roughly 2.6 million clones, around nine tenths appearing once. The sample taken for sequencing was naive CD4+ T cells sorted from blood. Sample subset: CD45RA+ positively selected. The rearrangement joins TRBV6-5 to TRBJ1-2; no clear D gene. This TCR was sampled from a man between 18 and 29 years old in good health. DNA for the CDR3: TGTGCCAGCAGCCCAAGCAATAGCTATGGCTACACCTTC. It is translated as CASSPSNSYGYTF.